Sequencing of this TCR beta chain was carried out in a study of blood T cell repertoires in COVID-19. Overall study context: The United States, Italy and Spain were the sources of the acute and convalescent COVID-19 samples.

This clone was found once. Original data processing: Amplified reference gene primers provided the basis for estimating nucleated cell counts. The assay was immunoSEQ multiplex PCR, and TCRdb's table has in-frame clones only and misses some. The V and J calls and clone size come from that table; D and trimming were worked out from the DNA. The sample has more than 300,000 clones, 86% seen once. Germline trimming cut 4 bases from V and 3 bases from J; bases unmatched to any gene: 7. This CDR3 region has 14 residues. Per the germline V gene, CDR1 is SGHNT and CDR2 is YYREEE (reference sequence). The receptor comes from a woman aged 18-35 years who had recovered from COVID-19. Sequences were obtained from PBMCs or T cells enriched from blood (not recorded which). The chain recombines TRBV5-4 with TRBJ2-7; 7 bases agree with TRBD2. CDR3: CASSPLSGNYEQYF. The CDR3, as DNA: TGTGCCAGCAGCCCCCTAAGCGGGAACTACGAGCAGTACTTC.